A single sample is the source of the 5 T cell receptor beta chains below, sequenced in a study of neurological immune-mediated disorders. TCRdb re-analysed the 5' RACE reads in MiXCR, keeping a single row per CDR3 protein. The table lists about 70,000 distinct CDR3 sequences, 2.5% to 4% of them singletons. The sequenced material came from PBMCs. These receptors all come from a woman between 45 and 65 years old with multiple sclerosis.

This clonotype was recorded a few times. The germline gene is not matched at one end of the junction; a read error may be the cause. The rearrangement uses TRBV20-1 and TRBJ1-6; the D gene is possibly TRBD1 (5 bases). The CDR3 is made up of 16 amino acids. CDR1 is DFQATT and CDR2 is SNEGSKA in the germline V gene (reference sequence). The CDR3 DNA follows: TGCAGTGCTGGGCGGGGGGGTCAAACCTATAATTCAACCCTCAACTTT. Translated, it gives CSAGRGGQTYNSTLNF.

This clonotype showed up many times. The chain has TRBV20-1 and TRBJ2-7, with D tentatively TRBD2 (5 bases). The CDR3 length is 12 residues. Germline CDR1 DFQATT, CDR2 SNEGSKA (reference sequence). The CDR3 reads CATRTGTYEQYF. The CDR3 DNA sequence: TGCGCTACCCGGACGGGGACCTACGAGCAGTACTTC.

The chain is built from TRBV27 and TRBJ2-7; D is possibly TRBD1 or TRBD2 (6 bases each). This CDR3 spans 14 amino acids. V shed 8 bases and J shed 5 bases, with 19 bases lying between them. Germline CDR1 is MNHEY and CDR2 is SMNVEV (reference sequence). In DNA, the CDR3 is TGTGCCAGCGCCGAGGGGGGACCGGGCCACGAGCAGTACTTC. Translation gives CASAEGGPGHEQYF.

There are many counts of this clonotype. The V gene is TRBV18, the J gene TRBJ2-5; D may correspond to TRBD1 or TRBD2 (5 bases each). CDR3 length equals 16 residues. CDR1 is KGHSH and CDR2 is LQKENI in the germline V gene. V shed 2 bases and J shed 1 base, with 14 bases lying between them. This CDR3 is CASSPNLKGTQETQYF. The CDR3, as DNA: TGTGCCAGCTCACCAAATCTAAAAGGGACCCAAGAGACCCAGTACTTC.

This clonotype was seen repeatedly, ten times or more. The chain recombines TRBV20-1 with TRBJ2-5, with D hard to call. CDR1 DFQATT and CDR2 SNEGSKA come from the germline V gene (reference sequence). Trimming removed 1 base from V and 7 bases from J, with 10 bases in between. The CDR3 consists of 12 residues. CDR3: CSARGPRRTQYF. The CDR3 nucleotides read TGCAGTGCTAGAGGCCCGCGGAGGACCCAGTACTTC.